This is a list of T cell receptor beta chains from one sample in a study of cytomegalovirus exposure and HLA in healthy donors. Sequencing used immunoSEQ multiplex PCR; TCRdb keeps in-frame clones, though not all of them. Among about 94,000 clones listed, 50% to 75% were seen once. The specimen sequenced was PBMCs. The receptors were sampled from a young man in good health and CMV-seronegative. CDR3s include the opening cysteine and the closing phenylalanine or tryptophan. The D gene is left open where the match is weak. A row's size may be missing; if present it is once, few, many or a size class.

>NA|NA|TRBV11-2|TRBJ2-7|15
CASSSPGIRSWEQYF
TGTGCCAGCAGCTCCCCCGGGATCAGAAGTTGGGAGCAGTACTTC
>NA|NA|TRBV28|TRBJ2-7|14
CASSLISRAYEQYF
TGTGCCAGCAGTTTAATATCCAGGGCCTACGAGCAGTACTTC
>NA|TRBD2|TRBV7-2|TRBJ2-1|16
CASSLPLAGGVNEQFF
TGTGCCAGCAGCTTACCTCTAGCGGGAGGGGTCAATGAGCAGTTCTTC
>NA|TRBD2|TRBV4-1|TRBJ2-5|16
CASSLYGGSIQETQYF
TGCGCCAGCAGCCTATACGGGGGGTCCATCCAAGAGACCCAGTACTTC
>NA|NA|TRBV29-1|TRBJ2-7|15
CSVRYGLAETYEQYF
TGCAGCGTTCGTTATGGATTAGCGGAGACCTACGAGCAGTACTTC
>NA|NA|TRBV9|TRBJ2-3|13
CASSVAGTDTQYF
TGTGCCAGCAGCGTAGCAGGCACAGATACGCAGTATTTT
>NA|NA|TRBV5-4|TRBJ1-4|14
CASSFTGLNEKLFF
TGTGCCAGCAGCTTCACAGGCCTTAATGAAAAACTGTTTTTT
>NA|NA|TRBV11-3|TRBJ2-7|13
CASSPQGTYEQYF
TGTGCCAGCAGCCCACAGGGAACCTACGAGCAGTACTTC
>NA|TRBD1|TRBV6-6|TRBJ2-7|14
CASSYSGDRYEQYF
TGTGCCAGCAGTTACTCAGGGGACAGGTACGAGCAGTACTTC
>few|TRBD1|TRBV27|TRBJ2-7|15
CASSLSPDRGDEQYF
TGTGCCAGCAGTTTATCCCCGGACAGGGGAGACGAGCAGTACTTC
>NA|TRBD1|TRBV7-7|TRBJ2-5|13
CASSLDRGETQYF
TGTGCTAGCAGCTTGGACAGGGGAGAGACCCAGTACTTC
>NA|TRBD1|TRBV11-2|TRBJ1-2|15
CASSFSAGGLGGYTF
TGTGCCAGCAGCTTCTCGGCAGGGGGCTTGGGTGGCTACACCTTC
>few|NA|TRBV7-8|TRBJ2-5|15
CASSSDRRSQETQYF
TGTGCCAGCAGCTCCGACAGGAGGAGTCAAGAGACCCAGTACTTC
>NA|NA|TRBV6-1|TRBJ2-7|14
CASIPSVISYEQYF
TGTGCCAGCATCCCGTCGGTGATCTCCTACGAGCAGTACTTC
>medium-sized|NA|TRBV6-5|TRBJ2-2|12
CASTSGNGELFF
TGTGCCAGCACATCCGGGAACGGGGAGCTGTTTTTT
>NA|TRBD1|TRBV7-3|TRBJ2-7|15
CASSLTGTGFYEQYF
TGTGCCAGCAGCTTAACTGGGACAGGGTTCTACGAGCAGTACTTC
>NA|TRBD1|TRBV6-5|TRBJ2-7|15
CASSYTGQGPGEQYF
TGTGCCAGCAGTTACACGGGACAGGGGCCGGGCGAGCAGTACTTC
>NA|TRBD1|TRBV7-3|TRBJ2-3|13
CASSWTGGDTQYF
TGTGCCAGCAGCTGGACAGGGGGGGATACGCAGTATTTT
>NA|NA|TRBV9|TRBJ2-2|13
CASSVYGGGELFF
TGTGCCAGCAGCGTTTACGGGGGCGGGGAGCTGTTTTTT
>NA|TRBD1|TRBV11-2|TRBJ1-3|17
CASSLDLGTGIRYTIYF
TGTGCCAGCAGCTTAGATCTGGGGACAGGGATCAGATACACCATATATTTT
>NA|NA|TRBV18|TRBJ2-5|15
CASSPGIGVQETQYF
TGTGCCAGCTCACCAGGCATTGGTGTACAAGAGACCCAGTACTTC
>NA|NA|TRBV20-1|TRBJ1-1|11
CSARGPTEAFF
TGCAGTGCTAGGGGGCCCACTGAAGCTTTCTTT
>NA|TRBD1|TRBV2|TRBJ2-1|14
CAIQTGTSYNEQFF
TGTGCCATTCAGACAGGGACCTCCTACAATGAGCAGTTCTTC
>NA|NA|TRBV5-4|TRBJ2-3|14
CASSLQVSTDTQYF
TGTGCCAGCAGCTTACAAGTAAGCACAGATACGCAGTATTTT
>NA|NA|TRBV9|TRBJ2-7|14
CASSVVPSTGEQYF
TGTGCCAGCAGCGTAGTTCCGAGCACGGGAGAGCAGTACTTC
>NA|TRBD2|TRBV12-5|TRBJ2-5|15
CASGSKREGGETQYF
TGTGCTAGTGGTTCCAAGCGGGAGGGAGGTGAGACCCAGTACTTC
>NA|NA|TRBV9|TRBJ2-7|15
CASSPTEQGSYEQYF
TGTGCCAGCAGCCCAACGGAGCAGGGGTCCTACGAGCAGTACTTC
>NA|NA|TRBV29-1|TRBJ1-1|13
CSISRKSGTEAFF
TGCAGCATAAGCCGAAAAAGCGGCACTGAAGCTTTCTTT
>NA|NA|TRBV5-4|TRBJ2-5|14
CASSWQGGTETQYF
TGTGCCAGCAGTTGGCAGGGTGGTACAGAGACCCAGTACTTC
>NA|NA|TRBV19|TRBJ2-1|14
CASSIPGTFDEQFF
TGTGCCAGTAGTATCCCTGGGACATTCGACGAGCAGTTCTTC
>NA|NA|TRBV7-6|TRBJ2-2|15
CASSPKDTHAGELFF
TGTGCCAGCAGCCCTAAAGACACGCACGCCGGGGAGCTGTTTTTT
>NA|TRBD1|TRBV27|TRBJ2-7|15
CASSVDRGRTYEQYF
TGTGCCAGCAGTGTCGACAGGGGTCGGACCTACGAGCAGTACTTC
>few|NA|TRBV19|TRBJ2-1|14
CASSIGREISEQFF
TGTGCCAGTAGTATAGGACGGGAGATAAGCGAGCAGTTCTTC
>few|TRBD1|TRBV7-2|TRBJ2-1|14
CASSPRDRGTEQFF
TGTGCCAGCAGCCCCCGGGACAGGGGGACTGAGCAGTTCTTC
>once|NA|TRBV14|TRBJ2-4|16
CASSQGLLLAKNIQYF
TGTGCCAGCAGCCAGGGACTTCTCCTAGCCAAAAACATTCAGTACTTC
>NA|NA|TRBV27|TRBJ1-6|14
CASSLRSNNSPLHF
TGTGCCAGCAGCCTCCGGTCTAATAATTCACCCCTCCACTTT
>NA|TRBD1|TRBV28|TRBJ2-7|16
CASNPPGRDSLAEQYF
TGTGCCAGCAATCCACCGGGTCGGGACAGCCTGGCCGAGCAGTACTTC
>NA|NA|TRBV6-5|TRBJ2-5|14
CASKWGVSVKTQYF
TGTGCCAGCAAGTGGGGGGTGAGCGTGAAGACCCAGTACTTC
>once|TRBD1|TRBV18|TRBJ2-7|15
CASSPGDSRLDRQNF
TGTGCCAGCTCACCAGGGGACAGTCGATTGGACCGACAAAACTTC
>few|NA|TRBV27|TRBJ1-1|14
CASSLSGMNTEAFF
TGTGCCAGCAGTTTATCCGGGATGAACACTGAAGCTTTCTTT
>NA|NA|TRBV2|TRBJ2-3|10
CASRAGAQYF
TGTGCCAGCAGAGCCGGGGCGCAGTATTTT
>few|TRBD2|TRBV6-1|TRBJ2-2|15
CAGGLAGGAPGELFF
TGTGCCGGGGGACTAGCGGGGGGTGCCCCCGGGGAGCTGTTTTTT
>NA|TRBD1|TRBV11-2|TRBJ1-5|15
CASSQTTGVNQPQHF
TGTGCCAGCAGCCAGACAACAGGGGTTAATCAGCCCCAGCATTTT
>NA|NA|TRBV19|TRBJ1-1|14
CASTGLRMNTEAFF
TGTGCCAGTACAGGGCTGAGGATGAACACTGAAGCTTTCTTT
>NA|NA|TRBV6-6|TRBJ2-1|14
CASGRGGVYNEQFF
TGTGCCTCCGGTCGAGGGGGGGTCTACAATGAGCAGTTCTTC
>NA|NA|TRBV6-1|TRBJ1-3|12
CASSVSGNTIYF
TGTGCCAGCAGTGTATCCGGAAACACCATATATTTT
>NA|TRBD2|TRBV29-1|TRBJ2-2|17
CSVPGPRLAVNTGELFF
TGCAGCGTCCCCGGCCCGAGACTAGCGGTAAACACCGGGGAGCTGTTTTTT
>NA|NA|TRBV7-8|TRBJ1-3|16
CASSLNQGTSGNTIYF
TGTGCCAGCAGCTTAAATCAGGGCACCTCTGGAAACACCATATATTTT
>NA|NA|TRBV19|TRBJ2-7|14
CASSIDTKTYEQYF
TGTGCCAGTAGTATAGATACCAAGACTTACGAGCAGTACTTC
>NA|NA|TRBV7-3|TRBJ2-6|16
CASSSQPSSGANVLTF
TGTGCCAGCAGCTCCCAACCGAGCTCTGGGGCCAACGTCCTGACTTTC
>NA|NA|TRBV2|TRBJ2-1|14
CATGRQKGNNEQFF
TGTGCCACCGGACGGCAGAAGGGGAACAATGAGCAGTTCTTC
>NA|TRBD2|TRBV14|TRBJ2-1|18
CASSQIRLAGATYDEQFF
TGTGCCAGCAGCCAGATCCGACTAGCCGGGGCTACCTATGACGAGCAGTTCTTC
>NA|TRBD1|TRBV25-1|TRBJ1-1|14
CASSEAYRGTEAFF
TGTGCCAGCAGTGAAGCGTACAGGGGCACTGAAGCTTTCTTT
>once|TRBD1|TRBV5-1|TRBJ1-3|17
CASSLAPGQISGNTIYF
TGCGCCAGCAGCTTGGCTCCGGGACAGATCTCTGGAAACACCATATATTTT
>NA|NA|TRBV4-2|TRBJ2-5|14
CASSQEHYQETQYF
TGTGCCAGCAGCCAAGAGCACTACCAAGAGACCCAGTACTTC
>NA|NA|TRBV28|TRBJ1-2|13
CASITLGVYGYTF
TGTGCCAGCATTACCCTCGGAGTCTATGGCTACACCTTC
>NA|NA|TRBV27|TRBJ1-1|12
CASSLQGGEAFF
TGTGCCAGCAGTCTACAGGGCGGTGAAGCTTTCTTT
>NA|NA|TRBV5-5|TRBJ1-2|14
CASSPGEGDYGYTF
TGTGCCAGCAGCCCCGGGGAGGGGGATTATGGCTACACCTTC
>NA|TRBD1|TRBV12-5|TRBJ2-5|14
CASGPGTGLETQYF
TGTGCTAGTGGACCCGGGACAGGGTTAGAGACCCAGTACTTC
>NA|NA|TRBV7-2|TRBJ1-4|17
CASSLNRQAGASEKLFF
TGTGCCAGCAGCCTCAACCGACAGGCAGGGGCAAGTGAAAAACTGTTTTTT